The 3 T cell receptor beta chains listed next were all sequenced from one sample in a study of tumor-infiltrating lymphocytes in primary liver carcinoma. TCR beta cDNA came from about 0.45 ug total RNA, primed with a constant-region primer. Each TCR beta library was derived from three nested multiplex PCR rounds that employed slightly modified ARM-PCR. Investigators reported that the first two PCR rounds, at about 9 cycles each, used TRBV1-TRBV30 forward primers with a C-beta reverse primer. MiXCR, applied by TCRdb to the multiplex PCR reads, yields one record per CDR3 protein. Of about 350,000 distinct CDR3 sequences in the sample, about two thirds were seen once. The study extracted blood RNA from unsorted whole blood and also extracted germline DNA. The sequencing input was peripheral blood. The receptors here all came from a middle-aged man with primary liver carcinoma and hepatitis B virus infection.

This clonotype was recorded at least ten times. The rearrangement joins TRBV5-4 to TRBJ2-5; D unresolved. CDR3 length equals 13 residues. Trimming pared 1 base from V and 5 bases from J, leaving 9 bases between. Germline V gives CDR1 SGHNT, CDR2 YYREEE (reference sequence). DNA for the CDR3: TGTGCCAGCAGCTTGTACACAATGGAGACCCAGTACTTC. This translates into CASSLYTMETQYF.

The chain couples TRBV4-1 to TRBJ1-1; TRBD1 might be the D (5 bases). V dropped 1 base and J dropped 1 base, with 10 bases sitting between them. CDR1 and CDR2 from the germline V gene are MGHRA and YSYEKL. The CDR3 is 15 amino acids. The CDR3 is CASSQGRQWNTEAFF. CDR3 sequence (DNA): TGCGCCAGCAGCCAAGGGAGACAGTGGAACACTGAAGCTTTCTTT.

CDR3 bases: TGCGCCAGCAGCCCAAGCGGGGCGAACACCGGGGAGCTGTTTTTT. The encoded protein is CASSPSGANTGELFF. V gene TRBV5-1 combines with J gene TRBJ2-2; 7 bases map to TRBD2. With V trimmed by 4 bases and J by 0 bases, 3 bases remained unmatched. From germline, CDR1 is SGHRS and CDR2 YFSETQ. The CDR3 runs 15 residues.